These 3 T cell receptor beta chains were all obtained from the same sample, sequenced in a study of cytotoxic CD8 clonotypes in ibrutinib-treated CLL. Using immunoSEQ multiplex PCR, the repertoire was profiled, and TCRdb retains in-frame clones only, with some absent. The sample has around 130,000 clones; roughly 80% are singletons. This sample comprised PBMCs, obtained after 24 months of ibrutinib treatment. The origin of the receptors is a human donor with chronic lymphocytic leukemia.

This chain uses TRBV19 with TRBJ1-2, with 7 bases fitting TRBD1. The CDR3 has 13 residues. The V segment lost 7 bases and the J segment 4 bases; nucleotides outside the gene matches: 6. Per germline, CDR1 LNHDA and CDR2 SQIVND (reference sequence). CDR3 sequence reads: CASTRDRFYGYTF. The CDR3 nucleotides are TGTGCCAGTACCCGGGACAGATTCTATGGCTACACCTTC.

The chain carries TRBV7-8 and TRBJ1-2; D unresolved. This CDR3 contains 14 residues. V was clipped by 5 bases and J by 4 bases, with 14 bases between them. CDR1 and CDR2 (germline): SGHVS, FQNEAQ. Here the CDR3 DNA reads TGTGCCAGCAGCACCCGACACGCTAGCTATGGCTACACCTTC. It specifies CASSTRHASYGYTF.

The J gene is TRBJ2-1, the V gene TRBV7-2; the D call may be TRBD1 or TRBD2 (5 bases each). V lost 5 bases to trimming and J lost 8 bases, with 16 bases between them. Germline-derived CDR1 and CDR2 are SGHTA and FQGNSA. There are 14 residues in the CDR3. The CDR3 protein is CASSNRDLVDEQFF. The CDR3 DNA is TGTGCCAGCAGCAACCGGGACCTCGTGGATGAGCAGTTCTTC.